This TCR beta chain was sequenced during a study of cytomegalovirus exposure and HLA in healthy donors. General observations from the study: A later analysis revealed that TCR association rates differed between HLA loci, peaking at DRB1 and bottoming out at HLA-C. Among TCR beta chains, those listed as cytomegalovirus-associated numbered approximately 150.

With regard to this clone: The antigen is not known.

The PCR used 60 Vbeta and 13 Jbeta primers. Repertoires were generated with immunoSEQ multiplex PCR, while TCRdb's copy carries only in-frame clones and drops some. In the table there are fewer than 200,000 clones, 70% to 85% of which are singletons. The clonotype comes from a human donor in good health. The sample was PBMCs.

The CDR3 bases are TGTGCCAGCATGCTCCTCTCGGGACTAGCGGGCTTATCGGGCACAGATACGCAGTATTTT. Translated, it gives CASMLLSGLAGLSGTDTQYF. The chain uses TRBV27 and TRBJ2-3; 12 nucleotides line up with TRBD2. V lost 7 bases to trimming and J lost 1 base; unmatched junction nucleotides: 18. This CDR3 region has 20 residues. CDR1 is MNHEY and CDR2 is SMNVEV in the germline V gene (reference sequence).